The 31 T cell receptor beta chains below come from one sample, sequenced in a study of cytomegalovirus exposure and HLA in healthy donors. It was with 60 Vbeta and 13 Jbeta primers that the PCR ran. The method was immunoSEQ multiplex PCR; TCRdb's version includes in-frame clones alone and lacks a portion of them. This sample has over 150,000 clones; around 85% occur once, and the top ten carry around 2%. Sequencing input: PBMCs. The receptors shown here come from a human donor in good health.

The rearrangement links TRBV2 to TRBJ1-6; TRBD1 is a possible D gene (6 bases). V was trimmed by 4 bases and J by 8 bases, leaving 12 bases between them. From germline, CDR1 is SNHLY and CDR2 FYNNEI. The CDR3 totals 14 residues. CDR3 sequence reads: CASSGSSGDSPLHF. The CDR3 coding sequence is TGTGCCAGCAGTGGGAGTTCAGGGGATTCACCCCTCCACTTT.

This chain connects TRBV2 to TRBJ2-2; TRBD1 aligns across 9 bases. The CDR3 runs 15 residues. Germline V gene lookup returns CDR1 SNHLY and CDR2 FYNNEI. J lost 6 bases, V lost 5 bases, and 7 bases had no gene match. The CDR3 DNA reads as TGTGCCAGCAGTCGAAGGGACAGGGTCGCCGGGGAGCTGTTTTTT. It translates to CASSRRDRVAGELFF.

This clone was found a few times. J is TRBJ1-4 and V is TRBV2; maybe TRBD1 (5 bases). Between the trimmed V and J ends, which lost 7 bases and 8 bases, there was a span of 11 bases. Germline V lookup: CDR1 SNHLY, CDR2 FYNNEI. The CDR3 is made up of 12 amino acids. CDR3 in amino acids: CASTAGVEKLFF. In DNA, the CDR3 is TGTGCCAGCACCGCGGGGGTAGAAAAACTGTTTTTT. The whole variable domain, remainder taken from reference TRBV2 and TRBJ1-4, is EPEVTQTPSHQVTQMGQEVILRCVPISNHLYFYWYRQILGQKVEFLVSFYNNEISEKSEIFDDQFSVERPDGSNFTLKIRSTKLEDSAMYFCASTAGVEKLFFGSGTQLSVL.

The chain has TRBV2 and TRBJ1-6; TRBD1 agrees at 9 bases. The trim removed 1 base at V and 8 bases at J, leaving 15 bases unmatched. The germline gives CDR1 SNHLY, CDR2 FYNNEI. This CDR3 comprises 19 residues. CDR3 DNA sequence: TGTGCCAGCAGTGAAGGTTTGAGAGGGACAGGGAAAAACGATTCACCCCTCCACTTT. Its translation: CASSEGLRGTGKNDSPLHF.

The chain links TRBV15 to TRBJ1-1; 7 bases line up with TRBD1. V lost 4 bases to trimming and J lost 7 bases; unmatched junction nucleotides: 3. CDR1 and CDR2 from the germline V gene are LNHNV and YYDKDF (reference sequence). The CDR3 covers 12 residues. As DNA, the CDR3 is TGTGCCACCAGCAAAGACAGGGTTGAAGCTTTCTTT. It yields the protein CATSKDRVEAFF.

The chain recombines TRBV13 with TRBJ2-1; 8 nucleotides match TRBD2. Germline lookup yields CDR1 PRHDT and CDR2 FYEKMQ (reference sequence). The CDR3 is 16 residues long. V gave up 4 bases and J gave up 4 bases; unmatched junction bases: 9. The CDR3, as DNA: TGTGCCAGCAGCTCGAAGATACGGGGGGGTTACAATGAGCAGTTCTTC. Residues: CASSSKIRGGYNEQFF.

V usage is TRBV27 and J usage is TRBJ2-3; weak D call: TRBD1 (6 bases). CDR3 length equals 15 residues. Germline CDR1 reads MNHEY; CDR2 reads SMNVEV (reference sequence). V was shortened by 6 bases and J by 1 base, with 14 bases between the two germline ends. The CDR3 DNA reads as TGTGCCAGCAGAGACTACAGGGTGGGCACAGATACGCAGTATTTT. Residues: CASRDYRVGTDTQYF.

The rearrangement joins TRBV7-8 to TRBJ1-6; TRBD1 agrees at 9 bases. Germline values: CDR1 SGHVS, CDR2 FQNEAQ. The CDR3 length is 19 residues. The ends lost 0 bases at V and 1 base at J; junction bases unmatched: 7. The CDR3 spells CASSLARGQGRSYNSPLHF. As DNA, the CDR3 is TGTGCCAGCAGCTTAGCCAGGGGACAGGGACGTTCCTATAATTCACCCCTCCACTTT.

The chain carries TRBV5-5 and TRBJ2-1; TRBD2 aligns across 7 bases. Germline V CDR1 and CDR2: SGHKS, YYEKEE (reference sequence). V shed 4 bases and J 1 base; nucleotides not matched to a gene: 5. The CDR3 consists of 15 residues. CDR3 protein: CASSPWGGSYNEQFF. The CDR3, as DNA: TGTGCCAGCAGCCCCTGGGGGGGGTCCTACAATGAGCAGTTCTTC.

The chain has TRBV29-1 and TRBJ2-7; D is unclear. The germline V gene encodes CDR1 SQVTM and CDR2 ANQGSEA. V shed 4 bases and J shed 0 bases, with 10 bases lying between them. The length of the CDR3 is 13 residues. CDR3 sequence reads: CSVGLPSSYEQYF. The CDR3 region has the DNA TGCAGCGTTGGCCTACCTAGCTCCTACGAGCAGTACTTC.

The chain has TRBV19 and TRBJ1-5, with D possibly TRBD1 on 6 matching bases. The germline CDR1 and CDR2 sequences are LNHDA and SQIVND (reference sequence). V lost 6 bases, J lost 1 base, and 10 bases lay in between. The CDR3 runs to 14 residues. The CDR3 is CASSPTGSNQPQHF. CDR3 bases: TGTGCCAGTAGCCCCACAGGGAGCAATCAGCCCCAGCATTTT. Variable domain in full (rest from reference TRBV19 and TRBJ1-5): DGGITQSPKYLFRKEGQNVTLSCEQNLNHDAMYWYRQDPGQGLRLIYYSQIVNDFQKGDIAEGYSVSREKKESFPLTVTSAQKNPTAFYLCASSPTGSNQPQHFGDGTRLSIL.

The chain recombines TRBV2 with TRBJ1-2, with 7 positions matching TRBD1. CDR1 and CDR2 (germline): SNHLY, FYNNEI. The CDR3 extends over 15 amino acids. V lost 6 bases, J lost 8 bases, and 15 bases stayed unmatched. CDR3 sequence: CASSQSGRQGGGYTF. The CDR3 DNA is TGTGCCAGCAGCCAATCAGGTCGACAGGGCGGAGGCTACACCTTC.

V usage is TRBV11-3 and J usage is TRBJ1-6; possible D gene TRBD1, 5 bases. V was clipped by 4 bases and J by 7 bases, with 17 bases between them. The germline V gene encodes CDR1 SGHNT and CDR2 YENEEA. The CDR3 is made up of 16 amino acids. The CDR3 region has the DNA TGTGCCAGCAGCTCTCGGGCACAGGAAAGCAATTCACCCCTCCACTTT. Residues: CASSSRAQESNSPLHF.

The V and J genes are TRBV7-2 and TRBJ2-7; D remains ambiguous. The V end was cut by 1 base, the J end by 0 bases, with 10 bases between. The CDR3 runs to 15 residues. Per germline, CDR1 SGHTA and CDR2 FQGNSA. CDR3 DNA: TGTGCCAGCAGCTTAGAATCTTCGGGCTCCTACGAGCAGTACTTC. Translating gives CASSLESSGSYEQYF. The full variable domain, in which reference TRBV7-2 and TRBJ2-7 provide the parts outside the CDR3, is GAGVSQSPSNKVTEKGKDVELRCDPISGHTALYWYRQSLGQGLEFLIYFQGNSAPDKSGLPSDRFSAERTGGSVSTLTIQRTQQEDSAVYLCASSLESSGSYEQYFGPGTRLTVT.

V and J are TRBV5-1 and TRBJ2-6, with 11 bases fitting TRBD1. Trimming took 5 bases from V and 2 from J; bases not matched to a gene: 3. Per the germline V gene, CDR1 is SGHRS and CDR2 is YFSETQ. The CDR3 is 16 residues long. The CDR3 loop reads CASSGQGATGANVLTF. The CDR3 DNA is TGCGCCAGCAGTGGACAGGGGGCCACTGGGGCCAACGTCCTGACTTTC.

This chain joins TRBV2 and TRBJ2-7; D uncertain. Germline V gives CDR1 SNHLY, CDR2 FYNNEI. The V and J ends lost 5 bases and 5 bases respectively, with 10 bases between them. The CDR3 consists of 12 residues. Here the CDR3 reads CASSTRVDEQYF. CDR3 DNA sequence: TGTGCCAGCAGTACCCGAGTGGACGAGCAGTACTTC.

The CDR3 DNA follows: TGTGCCAGTTCGGACCTAAGGACAGGGGACAATGAGCAGTTCTTC. Protein product: CASSDLRTGDNEQFF. The V call is TRBV2, the J call TRBJ2-1; 9 nucleotides line up with TRBD1. The CDR3 extends over 15 amino acids. V shed 9 bases and J 5 bases; nucleotides not matched to a gene: 11. Germline V gene lookup returns CDR1 SNHLY and CDR2 FYNNEI.

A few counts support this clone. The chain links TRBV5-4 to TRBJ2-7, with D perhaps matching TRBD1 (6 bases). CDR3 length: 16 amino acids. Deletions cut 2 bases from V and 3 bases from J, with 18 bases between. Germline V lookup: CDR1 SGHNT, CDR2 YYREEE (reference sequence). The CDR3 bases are TGTGCCAGCAGCTTTCTCTCTGGGGGCCAACACTACGAGCAGTACTTC. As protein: CASSFLSGGQHYEQYF.

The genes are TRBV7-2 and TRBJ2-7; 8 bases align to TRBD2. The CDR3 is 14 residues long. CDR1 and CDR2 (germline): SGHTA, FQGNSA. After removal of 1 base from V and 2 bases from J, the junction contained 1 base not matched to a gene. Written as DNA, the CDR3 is TGTGCCAGCAGCTTAGATAGCGGGGCCTACGAGCAGTACTTC. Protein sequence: CASSLDSGAYEQYF.

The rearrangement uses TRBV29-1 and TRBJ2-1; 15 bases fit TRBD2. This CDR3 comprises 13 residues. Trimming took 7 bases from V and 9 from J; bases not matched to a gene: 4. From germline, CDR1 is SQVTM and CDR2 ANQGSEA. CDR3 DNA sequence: TGCAGCGGGACTAGCGGGGGGGCGAGTGAGCAGTTCTTC. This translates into CSGTSGGASEQFF.

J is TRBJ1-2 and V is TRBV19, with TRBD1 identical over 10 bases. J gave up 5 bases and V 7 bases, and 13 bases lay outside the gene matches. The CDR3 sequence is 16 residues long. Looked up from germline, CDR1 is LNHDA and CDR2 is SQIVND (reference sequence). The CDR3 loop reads CASKKRQGAREYGYTF. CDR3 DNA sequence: TGTGCCAGTAAAAAGAGACAGGGGGCGCGGGAGTATGGCTACACCTTC.

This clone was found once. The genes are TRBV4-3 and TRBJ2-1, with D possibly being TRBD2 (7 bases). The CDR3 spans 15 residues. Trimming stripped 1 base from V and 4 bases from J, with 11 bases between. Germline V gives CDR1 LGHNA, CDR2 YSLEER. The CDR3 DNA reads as TGCGCCAGCAGCCAAGTTGGGGGGGCTTACAATGAGCAGTTCTTC. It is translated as CASSQVGGAYNEQFF.

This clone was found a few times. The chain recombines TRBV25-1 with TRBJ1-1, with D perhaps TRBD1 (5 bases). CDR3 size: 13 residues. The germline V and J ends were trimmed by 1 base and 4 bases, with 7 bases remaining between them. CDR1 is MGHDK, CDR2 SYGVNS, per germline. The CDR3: CASSEWGGTEAFF. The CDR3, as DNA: TGTGCCAGCAGTGAATGGGGGGGCACTGAAGCTTTCTTT.

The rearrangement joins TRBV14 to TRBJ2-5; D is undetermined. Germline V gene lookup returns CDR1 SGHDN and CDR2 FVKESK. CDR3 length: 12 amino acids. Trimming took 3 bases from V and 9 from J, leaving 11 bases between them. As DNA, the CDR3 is TGTGCCAGCAGCCAGACTCCGATGGCCCAGTACTTC. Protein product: CASSQTPMAQYF. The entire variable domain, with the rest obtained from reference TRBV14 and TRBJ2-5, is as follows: EAGVTQFPSHSVIEKGQTVTLRCDPISGHDNLYWYRRVMGKEIKFLLHFVKESKQDESGMPNNRFLAERTGGTYSTLKVQPAELEDSGVYFCASSQTPMAQYFGPGTRLLVL.

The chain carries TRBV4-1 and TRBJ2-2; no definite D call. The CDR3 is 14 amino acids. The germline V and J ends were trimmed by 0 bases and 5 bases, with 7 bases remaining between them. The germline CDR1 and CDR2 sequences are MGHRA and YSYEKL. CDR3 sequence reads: CASSQERWTGELFF. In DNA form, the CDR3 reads TGCGCCAGCAGCCAAGAGAGGTGGACCGGGGAGCTGTTTTTT.

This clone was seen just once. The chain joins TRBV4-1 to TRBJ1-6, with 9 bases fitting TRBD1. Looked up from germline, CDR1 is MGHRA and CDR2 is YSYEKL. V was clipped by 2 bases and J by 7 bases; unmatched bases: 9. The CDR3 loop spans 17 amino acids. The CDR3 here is CASSQNRDRVFNSPLHF. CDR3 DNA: TGCGCCAGCAGCCAAAACCGGGACAGGGTCTTCAATTCACCCCTCCACTTT.

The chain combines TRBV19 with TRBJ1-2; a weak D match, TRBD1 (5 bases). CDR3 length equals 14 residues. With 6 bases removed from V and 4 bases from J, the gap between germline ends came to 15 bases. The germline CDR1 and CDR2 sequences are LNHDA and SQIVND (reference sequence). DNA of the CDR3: TGTGCCAGTAGCGAGGGACGGGAGATCTATGGCTACACCTTC. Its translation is CASSEGREIYGYTF.

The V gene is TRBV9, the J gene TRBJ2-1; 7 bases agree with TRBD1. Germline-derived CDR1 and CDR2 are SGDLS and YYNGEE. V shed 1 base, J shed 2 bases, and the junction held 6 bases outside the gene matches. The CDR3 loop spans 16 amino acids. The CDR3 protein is CASSVTGTATYNEQFF. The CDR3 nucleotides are TGTGCCAGCAGCGTAACCGGGACAGCGACCTACAATGAGCAGTTCTTC.

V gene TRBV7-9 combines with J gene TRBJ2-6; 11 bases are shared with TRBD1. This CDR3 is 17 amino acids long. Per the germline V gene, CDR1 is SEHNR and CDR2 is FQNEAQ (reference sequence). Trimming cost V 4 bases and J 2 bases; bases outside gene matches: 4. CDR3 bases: TGTGCCAGCAGCTCCGGGACAGGGGGACCTGGGGCCAACGTCCTGACTTTC. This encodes CASSSGTGGPGANVLTF.

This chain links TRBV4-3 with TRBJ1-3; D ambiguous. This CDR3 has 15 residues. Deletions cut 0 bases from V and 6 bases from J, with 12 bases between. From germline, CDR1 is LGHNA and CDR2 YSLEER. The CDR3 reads CASSQDTRGSNTIYF. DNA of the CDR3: TGCGCCAGCAGCCAAGATACGCGGGGATCAAACACCATATATTTT.

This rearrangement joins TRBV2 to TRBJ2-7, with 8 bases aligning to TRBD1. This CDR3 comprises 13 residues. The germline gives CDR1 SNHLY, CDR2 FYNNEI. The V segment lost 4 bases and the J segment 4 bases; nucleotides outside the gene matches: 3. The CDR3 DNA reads TGTGCCAGCAGTGGGCAGGGGGCGTACGAGCAGTACTTC. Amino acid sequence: CASSGQGAYEQYF.